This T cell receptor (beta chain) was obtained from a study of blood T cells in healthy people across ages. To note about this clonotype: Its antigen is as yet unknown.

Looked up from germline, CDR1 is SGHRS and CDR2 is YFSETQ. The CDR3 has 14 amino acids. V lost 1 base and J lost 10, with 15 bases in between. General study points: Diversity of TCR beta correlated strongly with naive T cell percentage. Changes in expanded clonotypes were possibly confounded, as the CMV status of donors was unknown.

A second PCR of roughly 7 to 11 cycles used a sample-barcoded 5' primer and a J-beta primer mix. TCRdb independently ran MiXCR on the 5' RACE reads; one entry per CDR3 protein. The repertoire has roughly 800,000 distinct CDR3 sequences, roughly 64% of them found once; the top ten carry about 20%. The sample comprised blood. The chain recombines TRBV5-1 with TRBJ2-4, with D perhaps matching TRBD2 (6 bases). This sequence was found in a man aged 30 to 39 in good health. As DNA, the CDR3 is TGCGCCAGCAGCTTGTTGGGTAGGGAGGCAATTCAGTACTTC. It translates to CASSLLGREAIQYF.